This T cell receptor (beta chain) appears in the sequencing data of a study of T cell repertoires in cytomegalovirus infection. TCRdb itself ran the reads through MiXCR, one entry per CDR3 protein. The profile shows 650,000 to 900,000 distinct CDR3 sequences, approximately 32% of them singletons. The V gene end was trimmed by 2 bases and the J gene end by 0 bases; junction bases not matched to a gene: 9. The CDR3 runs to 18 residues. The germline gives CDR1 MNHNS, CDR2 SASEGT. As to this clonotype: The target antigen is unknown.

The receptor comes from a human donor in good health (CMV status not recorded). Some clones in this sample may be carry-over from other donors' samples. The material was cultured CD8+ T cells from PBMCs, obtained from culture after CMV antigen stimulation. The chain is built from TRBV6-1 and TRBJ2-5, with 10 bases fitting TRBD1. The CDR3 here is CASSEFSTGTGDQETQYF. The CDR3 bases are TGTGCCAGCAGTGAATTCTCTACCGGGACAGGGGACCAAGAGACCCAGTACTTC.